A selection of T cell receptor beta chains follows, all from one sample in a study of T cell responses to AZD1222 COVID-19 vaccine. TCRdb keeps only in-frame clones here, not all; method: immunoSEQ multiplex PCR. The repertoire includes roughly 120,000 clones, around 86% of them detected once, and 1% to 1.5% sits in the top ten. The material was peripheral blood, obtained on day 0 of AZD1222 vaccination. All receptors derive from an adult in good health. Both conserved end residues are part of each CDR3. D genes are given only for firm matches. Some rows have no size entry. The others give once, few or many, or a class for an expanded clone.

abundance | j_gene | d_gene | v_gene | CDR3aa | CDR3nt
- | TRBJ2-1 | - | TRBV27 | CASSPEAQYNEQFF | TGTGCCAGCAGCCCCGAGGCACAATACAATGAGCAGTTCTTC
- | TRBJ1-2 | - | TRBV2 | CASRTGTELWGYTF | TGTGCCAGCAGAACCGGGACCGAGCTATGGGGCTACACCTTC
- | TRBJ1-3 | - | TRBV18 | CASSPKQIGNTIYF | TGTGCCAGCTCACCCAAACAGATCGGAAACACCATATATTTT
once | TRBJ1-2 | TRBD1 | TRBV18 | CASSPQTGTVNYGYTF | TGTGCCAGCTCACCTCAAACCGGGACAGTAAACTATGGCTACACCTTC
- | TRBJ1-1 | - | TRBV5-1 | CASSVVGEDTEAFF | TGCGCCAGCAGCGTTGTTGGGGAGGACACTGAAGCTTTCTTT
once | TRBJ2-3 | - | TRBV6-2/TRBV6-3 | CASSPLSYHTDTQYF | TGTGCCAGCAGCCCGCTCTCTTACCACACAGATACGCAGTATTTT
- | TRBJ2-2 | - | TRBV11-2 | CASSRSGELFF | TGTGCCAGCAGCAGGTCCGGGGAGCTGTTTTTT
- | TRBJ2-2 | - | TRBV5-6 | CASSLRFWDTGELFF | TGTGCCAGCAGCTTGAGGTTCTGGGACACCGGGGAGCTGTTTTTT
few | TRBJ1-1 | TRBD1 | TRBV2 | CASSATGVSRFTEAFF | TGTGCCAGCAGCGCCACAGGGGTATCAAGGTTCACTGAAGCTTTCTTT
few | TRBJ1-5 | - | TRBV6-5 | CASSFSPGAQPQHF | TGTGCCAGCAGTTTTAGTCCGGGGGCCCAGCCCCAGCATTTT
few | TRBJ2-1 | TRBD2 | TRBV29-1 | CSVGVLAGYNEQFF | TGCAGCGTTGGGGTACTAGCGGGGTACAATGAGCAGTTCTTC
- | TRBJ2-5 | TRBD2 | TRBV27 | CASRFASGGQETQYF | TGTGCCAGCAGATTCGCTAGCGGGGGACAAGAGACCCAGTACTTC
- | TRBJ1-1 | - | TRBV9 | CASSWGTPNTEAFF | TGTGCCAGCAGTTGGGGGACACCGAACACTGAAGCTTTCTTT
- | TRBJ2-5 | - | TRBV6-5 | CASSYSSLQETQYF | TGTGCCAGCAGTTACTCCAGTCTCCAAGAGACCCAGTACTTC
- | TRBJ1-6 | TRBD1 | TRBV5-1 | CASGQGDSPLHF | TGCGCTTCGGGACAGGGGGATTCACCCCTCCACTTT
- | TRBJ1-5 | - | TRBV4-1 | CASSQDRGDVQPQHF | TGCGCCAGCAGCCAAGATAGGGGTGACGTTCAGCCCCAGCATTTT
- | TRBJ1-6 | - | TRBV9 | CASSVGDGGSPLHF | TGTGCCAGCAGCGTAGGAGACGGAGGTTCACCCCTCCACTTT
- | TRBJ2-7 | - | TRBV11-2 | CASSRPYGQYF | TGTGCCAGCAGCCGCCCTTACGGGCAGTACTTC
- | TRBJ2-3 | - | TRBV19 | CASSGGIGADTQYF | TGTGCCAGTAGTGGGGGGATAGGGGCAGATACGCAGTATTTT
- | TRBJ2-6 | - | TRBV2 | CASSTGARPNVLTF | TGTGCCAGCAGTACGGGGGCGAGACCCAACGTCCTGACTTTC
- | TRBJ2-2 | TRBD1 | TRBV6-4 | CASAETGDHTGELFF | TGTGCCAGCGCGGAGACAGGGGACCACACCGGGGAGCTGTTTTTT